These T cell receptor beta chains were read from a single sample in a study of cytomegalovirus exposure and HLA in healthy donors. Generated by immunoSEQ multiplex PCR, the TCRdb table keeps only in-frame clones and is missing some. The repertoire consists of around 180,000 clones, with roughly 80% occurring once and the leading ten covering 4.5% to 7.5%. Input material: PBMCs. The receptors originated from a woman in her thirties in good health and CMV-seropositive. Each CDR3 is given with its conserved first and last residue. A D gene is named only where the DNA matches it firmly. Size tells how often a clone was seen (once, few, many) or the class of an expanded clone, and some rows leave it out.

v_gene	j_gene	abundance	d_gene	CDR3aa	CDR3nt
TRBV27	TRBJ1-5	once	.	CASSWASGNQPQHF	TGTGCCAGCAGTTGGGCCAGTGGCAATCAGCCCCAGCATTTT
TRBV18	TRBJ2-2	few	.	CASSPEPNTGELFF	TGTGCCAGCTCACCAGAGCCGAACACCGGGGAGCTGTTTTTT
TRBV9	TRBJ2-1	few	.	CASSAGSYNEQFF	TGTGCCAGCAGCGCGGGGTCCTACAATGAGCAGTTCTTC
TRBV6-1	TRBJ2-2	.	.	CASSHNTGELFF	TGTGCCAGCTCACATAACACCGGGGAGCTGTTTTTT
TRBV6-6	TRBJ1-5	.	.	CASSFWGSNQPQHF	TGTGCCAGCAGTTTTTGGGGCAGCAATCAGCCCCAGCATTTT
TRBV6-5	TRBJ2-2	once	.	CASRDPGWIGELFF	TGTGCCAGCAGGGACCCGGGATGGATCGGGGAGCTGTTTTTT
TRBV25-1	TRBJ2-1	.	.	CASMTGVGEQFF	TGTGCCAGCATGACTGGTGTCGGTGAGCAGTTCTTC
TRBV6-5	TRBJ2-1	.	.	CASSYSMGRNNEQFF	TGTGCCAGCAGTTACTCGATGGGCAGAAACAATGAGCAGTTCTTC
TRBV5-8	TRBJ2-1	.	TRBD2	CASSPALAGGPGVEQFF	TGTGCCAGCAGTCCCGCACTAGCGGGGGGACCGGGGGTTGAGCAGTTCTTC
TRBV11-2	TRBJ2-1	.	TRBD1	CASSSSPGQGANEQFF	TGTGCCAGCAGCTCTAGTCCGGGACAGGGGGCTAATGAGCAGTTCTTC
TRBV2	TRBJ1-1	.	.	CASIQSKGAEAFF	TGTGCCAGCATTCAGTCGAAGGGGGCTGAAGCTTTCTTT
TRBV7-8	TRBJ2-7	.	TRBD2	CASSPQREASYEQYF	TGTGCCAGCAGCCCCCAGCGGGAGGCGTCCTACGAGCAGTACTTC
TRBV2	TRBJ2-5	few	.	CASSGGMVETQYF	TGTGCCAGCAGTGGCGGGATGGTAGAGACCCAGTACTTC
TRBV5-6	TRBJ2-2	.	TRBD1	CASSTATGGPGELFF	TGTGCCAGCAGTACCGCGACAGGGGGCCCCGGGGAGCTGTTTTTT
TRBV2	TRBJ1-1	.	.	CASIDPSMNTEAFF	TGTGCCAGCATAGATCCTTCTATGAACACTGAAGCTTTCTTT
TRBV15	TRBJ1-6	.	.	CATSRDHQGYNSPLHF	TGTGCCACCAGCAGAGATCACCAGGGGTATAATTCACCCCTCCACTTT
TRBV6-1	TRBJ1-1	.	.	CASRVKGQNTEAFF	TGTGCCAGCAGGGTAAAGGGACAGAACACTGAAGCTTTCTTT
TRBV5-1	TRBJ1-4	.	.	CASSLNLGVGANEKLFF	TGCGCCAGCAGCTTGAACTTAGGGGTCGGAGCTAATGAAAAACTGTTTTTT
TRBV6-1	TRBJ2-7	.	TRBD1	CASRPPGTEYFEQYF	TGTGCCAGCAGGCCCCCCGGGACAGAGTATTTCGAGCAGTACTTC
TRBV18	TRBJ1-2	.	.	CASSLGVGYGYTF	TGTGCCAGCTCACTAGGGGTCGGCTATGGCTACACCTTC
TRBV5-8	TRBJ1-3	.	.	CASSFQGLGNTIYF	TGTGCCAGCAGTTTCCAGGGTTTGGGGAACACCATATATTTT
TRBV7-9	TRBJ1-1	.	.	CASSLDSTEAFF	TGTGCCAGCAGCCTGGACAGTACTGAAGCTTTCTTT
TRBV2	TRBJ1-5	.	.	CASRWGYSNQPQHF	TGTGCCAGCCGATGGGGCTATAGCAATCAGCCCCAGCATTTT
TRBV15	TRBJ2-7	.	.	CATSRDRGGYEQYF	TGTGCCACCAGCAGAGATCGAGGGGGCTACGAGCAGTACTTC
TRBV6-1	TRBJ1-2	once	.	CASSEHLQGSGYTF	TGTGCCAGCAGTGAACACTTGCAGGGAAGTGGCTACACCTTC
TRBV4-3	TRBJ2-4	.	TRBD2	CASSQGSGGVGIQYF	TGCGCCAGCAGCCAAGGTAGCGGGGGGGTCGGCATTCAGTACTTC
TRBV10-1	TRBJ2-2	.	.	CASSEFVGGGELFF	TGCGCCAGCAGTGAGTTCGTGGGAGGCGGGGAGCTGTTTTTT
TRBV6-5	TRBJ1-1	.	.	CASRPQGSGNTEAFF	TGTGCCAGCAGACCACAGGGATCTGGGAACACTGAAGCTTTCTTT
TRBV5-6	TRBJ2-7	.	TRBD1	CASSSPTGGYEQYF	TGTGCCAGCAGCTCTCCGACAGGGGGTTACGAGCAGTACTTC
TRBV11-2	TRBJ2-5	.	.	CASSLEPGQTETQYF	TGTGCCAGCAGCTTAGAGCCGGGACAAACGGAGACCCAGTACTTC
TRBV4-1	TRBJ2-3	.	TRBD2	CASSQDPSGSSDTQYF	TGCGCCAGCAGCCAAGATCCTAGCGGGAGTTCCGATACGCAGTATTTT
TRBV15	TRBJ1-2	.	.	CATRKDSSGYTF	TGTGCCACTCGCAAGGACAGCTCTGGCTACACCTTC
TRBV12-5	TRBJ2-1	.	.	CASGWGGNEQFF	TGTGCTAGTGGGTGGGGCGGGAACGAGCAGTTCTTC
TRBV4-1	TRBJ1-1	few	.	CASSQDSGYMNTEAFF	TGCGCCAGCAGCCAAGATAGCGGTTACATGAACACTGAAGCTTTCTTT
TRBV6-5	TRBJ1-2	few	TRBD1	CASSLDRGGYTF	TGTGCCAGCAGCCTCGACAGGGGTGGCTACACCTTC
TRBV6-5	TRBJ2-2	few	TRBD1	CASRPTRQGRELFF	TGTGCCAGCAGGCCTACCAGACAGGGCAGGGAGCTGTTTTTT
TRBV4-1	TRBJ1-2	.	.	CASTPAQGYGYTF	TGCGCCAGCACCCCCGCGCAGGGCTATGGCTACACCTTC
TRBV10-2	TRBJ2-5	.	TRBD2	CATCAGGGGQETQYF	TGCGCCACCTGCGCCGGCGGGGGGGGCCAAGAGACCCAGTACTTC
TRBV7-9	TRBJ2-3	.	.	CASAMGGGTDTQYF	TGTGCCAGTGCAATGGGCGGGGGCACAGATACGCAGTATTTT
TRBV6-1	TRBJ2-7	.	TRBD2	CASRAGLEGYEQYF	TGTGCCAGCAGGGCAGGACTAGAGGGGTACGAGCAGTACTTC
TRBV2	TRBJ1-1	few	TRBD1	CASSATRGTVKAFF	TGTGCCAGCAGTGCCACAAGGGGGACAGTAAAAGCTTTCTTT
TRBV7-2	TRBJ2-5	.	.	CASSWYRTQETQYF	TGTGCCAGCAGCTGGTACAGGACCCAAGAGACCCAGTACTTC
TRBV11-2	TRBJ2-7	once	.	CASSLDSGTYEQYF	TGTGCCAGCAGCTTAGATTCAGGGACCTACGAGCAGTACTTC
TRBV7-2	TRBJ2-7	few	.	CASSFRGASYEQYF	TGTGCCAGCAGCTTCCGGGGGGCCTCCTACGAGCAGTACTTC
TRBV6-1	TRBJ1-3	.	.	CASSENLARGTIYF	TGTGCCAGCAGTGAAAATCTCGCACGCGGCACCATATATTTT
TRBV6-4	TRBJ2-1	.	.	CASSYEMENNEQFF	TGTGCCAGCAGCTATGAGATGGAGAACAATGAGCAGTTCTTC
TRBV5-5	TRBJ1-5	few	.	CASSRRDGNQPQHF	TGTGCCAGCAGCCGGCGGGACGGGAATCAGCCCCAGCATTTT
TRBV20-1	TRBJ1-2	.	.	CSAQQGLGYTF	TGCAGTGCTCAGCAGGGTTTGGGCTACACCTTC